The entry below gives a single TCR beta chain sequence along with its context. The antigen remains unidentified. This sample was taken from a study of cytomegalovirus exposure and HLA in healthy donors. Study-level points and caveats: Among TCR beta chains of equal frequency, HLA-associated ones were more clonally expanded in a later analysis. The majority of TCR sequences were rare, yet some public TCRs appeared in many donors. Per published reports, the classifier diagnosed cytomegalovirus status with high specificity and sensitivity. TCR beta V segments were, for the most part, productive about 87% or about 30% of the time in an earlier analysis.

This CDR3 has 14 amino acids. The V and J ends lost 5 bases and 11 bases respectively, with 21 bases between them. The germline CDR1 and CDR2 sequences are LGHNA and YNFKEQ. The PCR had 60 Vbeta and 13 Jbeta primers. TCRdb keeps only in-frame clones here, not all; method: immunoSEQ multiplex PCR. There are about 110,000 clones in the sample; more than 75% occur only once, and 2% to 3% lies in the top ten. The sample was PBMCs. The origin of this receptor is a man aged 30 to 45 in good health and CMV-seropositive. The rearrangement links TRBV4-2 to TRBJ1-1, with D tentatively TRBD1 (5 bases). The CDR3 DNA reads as TGTGCCAGCAGCTCCCTCGGGCAGGGATGGCTTGCTTTCTTT. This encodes CASSSLGQGWLAFF.